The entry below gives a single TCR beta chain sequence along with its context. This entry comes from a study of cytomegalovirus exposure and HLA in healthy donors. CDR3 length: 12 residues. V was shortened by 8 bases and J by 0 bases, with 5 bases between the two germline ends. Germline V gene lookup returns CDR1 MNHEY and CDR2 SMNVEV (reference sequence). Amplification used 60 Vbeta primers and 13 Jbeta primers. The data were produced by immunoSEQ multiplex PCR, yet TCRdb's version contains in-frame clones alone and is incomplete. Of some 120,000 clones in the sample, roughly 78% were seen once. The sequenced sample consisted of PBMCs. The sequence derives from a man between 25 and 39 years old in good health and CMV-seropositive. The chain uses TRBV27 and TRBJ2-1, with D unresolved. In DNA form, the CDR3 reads TGTGCCAGCCGTAGCTCCTACAATGAGCAGTTCTTC. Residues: CASRSSYNEQFF.